This TCR beta chain was captured by sequencing in a study of human T cells and chemical hapten exposure. Background on the study: Researchers reported sensitizing an approximately 2 cm by approximately 2 cm upper inner arm skin site with 2% DPC. Patients, predominantly female, presented with alopecia areata, totalis or universalis. The study, taken as a whole, reports: Patch test scores rose with PT1 expanded TCR counts, a positive correlation.

Described time point: pre-sensitization, week 0. Specified treatment: therapeutic diphenylcyclopropenone sensitization with weekly scalp DPC. The authors extracted total RNA from unfractionated whole blood. This clonotype was seen only a few times. The antigen is not known. CDR1 ENHRY and CDR2 SYGVKD come from the germline V gene. This CDR3 is built from 12 residues. Trimming took off 3 bases at V and 8 bases at J, with 10 bases between the two ends. Unique molecular identifiers were attached to individual cDNA molecules during library preparation. TCRdb fed the RACE reads into MiXCR, producing one record per CDR3 protein. The table records about 50,000 distinct CDR3 sequences, 8.5% to 10% of them present only once.

This chain uses TRBV10-3 with TRBJ1-2, with unresolved D. The sequence came from a woman aged 25 to 39 with alopecia areata. Some clones in this sample may be carry-over from other donors' samples. The sample here was whole blood, taken in connection with sensitization to the hapten diphenylcyclopropenone (DPC). This CDR3 is CAISDMAMGYTF. The CDR3 DNA reads as TGTGCCATCAGTGACATGGCAATGGGCTACACCTTC.